Listed here is a single T cell receptor (beta chain). The antigen remains unidentified. An end of the junction does not agree with germline; a read error may underlie this. The CDR3 has 17 residues. The germline V gene has CDR1 SEHNR and CDR2 FQNEAQ (reference sequence). This sample was taken from a study of breast tumors, draining lymph nodes, adjacent tissues. Study observations and caveats: Tumors had less TCR diversity than lymph nodes, more than nontumor tissue. Data only fit, rather than demonstrated, lymph node origin of most tumor T cells. Compared with basal-like, luminal-like tumors shared significantly more repertoire with nontumor tissue.

Samples came from axillary lymph nodes draining the breast cancer. TCRdb re-analysed the multiplex PCR reads in MiXCR, keeping a single row per CDR3 protein. The sample holds 180,000 or so distinct CDR3 sequences, about 33% seen once. What was sequenced was axillary lymph node tissue. The clonotype was recovered from a female donor with breast cancer. Some clones in this sample may be carry-over from other donors' samples. The V call is TRBV7-9, the J call TRBJ2-3; 8 bases map to TRBD2. CDR3 DNA: TGCGCCAGCAGCCGGGGCCGGAGCGGGAGTAGAACAGATACGCAGTATTTT. This translates into CASSRGRSGSRTDTQYF.